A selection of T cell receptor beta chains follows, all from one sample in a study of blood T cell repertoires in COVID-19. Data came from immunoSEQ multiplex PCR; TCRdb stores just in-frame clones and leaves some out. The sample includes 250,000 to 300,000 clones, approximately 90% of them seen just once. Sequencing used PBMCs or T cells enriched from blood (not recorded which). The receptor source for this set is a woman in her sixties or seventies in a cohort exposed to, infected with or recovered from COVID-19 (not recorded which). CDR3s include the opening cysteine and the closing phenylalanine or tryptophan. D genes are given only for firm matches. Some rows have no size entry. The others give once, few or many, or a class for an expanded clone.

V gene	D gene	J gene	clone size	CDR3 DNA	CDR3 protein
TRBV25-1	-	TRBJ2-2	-	TGTGCCAGCAGAGGTCGGGGGACCACCGGGGAGCTGTTTTTT	CASRGRGTTGELFF
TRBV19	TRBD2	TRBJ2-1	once	TGTGCCAGTAGTTCCCGGACTAGCGGGAGCGAGCAGTTCTTC	CASSSRTSGSEQFF
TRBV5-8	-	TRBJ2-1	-	TGTGCCAGCAGCTTCGGGACAAAGTTTAACAATGAGCAGTTCTTC	CASSFGTKFNNEQFF
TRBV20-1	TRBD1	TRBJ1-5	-	TGCAGTGCTAGTAGAATGGCGACAGGGCGGGTAGGCAATCAGCCCCAGCATTTT	CSASRMATGRVGNQPQHF
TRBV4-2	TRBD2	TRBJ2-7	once	TGTGCCAGCAGCCAAGGGACTAGCGCCTACGAGCAGTACTTC	CASSQGTSAYEQYF
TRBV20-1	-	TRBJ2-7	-	TGCAGTGCTAGCACAGTCTACGAGCAGTACTTC	CSASTVYEQYF
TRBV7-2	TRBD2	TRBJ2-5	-	TGTGCCAGCAGCTTACTCCCATGGACTAGCGGGAGGGCCTTCGAGACCCAGTACTTC	CASSLLPWTSGRAFETQYF
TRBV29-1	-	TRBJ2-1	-	TGCAGCGTTGAAGTCACGATGGGGGCCCCTAGCTCCTACAATGAGCAGTTCTTC	CSVEVTMGAPSSYNEQFF
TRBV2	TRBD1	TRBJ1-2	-	TGTGCCAGCAGTAGGACAGGGTTAGGCTATGGCTACACCTTC	CASSRTGLGYGYTF
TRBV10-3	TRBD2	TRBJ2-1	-	TGTGCCATCAGTTCGCCTAGCGGCAATGAGCAGTTCTTC	CAISSPSGNEQFF
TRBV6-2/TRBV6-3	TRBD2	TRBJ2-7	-	TGTGCCAGCAGTTACTTGGCTAGCGGGATGGAGGAGCAGTACTTC	CASSYLASGMEEQYF
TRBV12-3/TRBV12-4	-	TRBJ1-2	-	TGTGCCAGCAGTGATCAGGGATTTGGTCCCTACTTC	CASSDQGFGPYF
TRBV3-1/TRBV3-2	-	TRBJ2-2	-	TGTGCCAGCAGCCAAGATCAGGGGATGGCAGGGGACATGGACACCGGGGAGCTGTTTTTT	CASSQDQGMAGDMDTGELFF
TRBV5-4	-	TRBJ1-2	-	TGTGCCAGCAGCTTGGCAGGGGATGGCTACACCTTC	CASSLAGDGYTF
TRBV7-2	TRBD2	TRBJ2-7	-	TGTGCCAGCAGCCCCCCGCCTTTAGCGGGAGAGCAGTACTTC	CASSPPPLAGEQYF
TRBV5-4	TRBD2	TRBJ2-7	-	TGTGCCAGCAGCATAGGACTAGCGGCCTCCTACGAGCAGTACTTC	CASSIGLAASYEQYF
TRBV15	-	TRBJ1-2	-	TGTGCCACCAGCAGTCGCATTCTACCTAACTATGGCTACACCTTC	CATSSRILPNYGYTF
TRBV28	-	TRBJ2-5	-	TGTGCCAGCAGTCGACGCCAGGGGAGAGAGACCCAGTACTTC	CASSRRQGRETQYF
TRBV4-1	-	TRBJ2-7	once	TGCGCCAGCAGCCAAGAGAGGAGCGGTCGCTCCTACGAGCAGTACTTC	CASSQERSGRSYEQYF
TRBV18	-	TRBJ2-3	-	TGTGCCAGCTCCCCTCCCCCGGGTGGCGGTGAAGTGGATACGCAGTATTTT	CASSPPPGGGEVDTQYF
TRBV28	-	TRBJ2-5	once	TGTGCCAGCAGTTTACTCTTCCAAGAGACCCAGTACTTC	CASSLLFQETQYF
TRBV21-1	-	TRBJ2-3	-	TGTGCCAGCAGCAAATGGCAGGGGGCAATAGCAGATACGCAGTATTTT	CASSKWQGAIADTQYF
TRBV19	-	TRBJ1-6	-	TGTGCCACCCAGACAGATACTTCACCCCTCCACTTT	CATQTDTSPLHF
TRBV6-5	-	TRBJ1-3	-	TGTGCCAGCAGCTCCGACATTGGAAACACCATATATTTT	CASSSDIGNTIYF
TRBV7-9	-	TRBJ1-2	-	TGTGCCAGCACCAACACAGATGGCTACACCTTC	CASTNTDGYTF
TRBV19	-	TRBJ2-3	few	TGTGCCAGTAGTATTTGGGGGCATCAGGGGACAGATACGCAGTATTTT	CASSIWGHQGTDTQYF
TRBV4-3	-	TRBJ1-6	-	TGCGCCAGCAGCCTTACAGGAGATAATTCACCCCTCCACTTT	CASSLTGDNSPLHF
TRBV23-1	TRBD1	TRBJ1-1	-	TGCGCCTCTCCCACAGGGTGCAGGGGGCAAATGAACACTGAAGCTTTCTTT	CASPTGCRGQMNTEAFF
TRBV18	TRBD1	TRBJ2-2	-	TGTGCCAGCTCACCCCTCGCGACAGGGGGGGAGCTGTTTTTT	CASSPLATGGELFF
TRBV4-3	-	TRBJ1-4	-	TGCGCCAGCAGCCAAGCTGAGACCGGGGGGGGAGGTGAAAAACTGTTTTTT	CASSQAETGGGGEKLFF
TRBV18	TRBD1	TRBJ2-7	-	TGTGCCAGCTCTCCGGGACAGGGGGCATACGAGCAGTACTTC	CASSPGQGAYEQYF
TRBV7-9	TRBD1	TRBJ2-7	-	TGTGCCAGCAGCTTAGCGACAGGGGCCTACGAGCAGTACTTC	CASSLATGAYEQYF
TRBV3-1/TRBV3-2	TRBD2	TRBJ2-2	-	TGTGCCAGCAGCCCACTAGCGGGAGGGCATTCCGGGGAGCTGTTTTTT	CASSPLAGGHSGELFF
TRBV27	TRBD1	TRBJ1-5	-	TGTGCCAGCAGTTTACGGACAGGGTGGGGTCAGCCCCAGCATTTT	CASSLRTGWGQPQHF
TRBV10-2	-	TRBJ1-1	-	TGCGCCAGCAGAAAACCAGACGGGAGCACTGAAGCTTTCTTT	CASRKPDGSTEAFF
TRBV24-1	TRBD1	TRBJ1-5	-	TGTGCCACCAGTGAGACAGGGGCTTCTACGCCCCAGCATTTT	CATSETGASTPQHF
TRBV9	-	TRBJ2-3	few	TGTGCCAGCAGCGTAGGAGGAGATACGCAGTATTTT	CASSVGGDTQYF
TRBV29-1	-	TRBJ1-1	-	TGCAGCGTAATCGACAGTATTGAAGCTTTCTTT	CSVIDSIEAFF
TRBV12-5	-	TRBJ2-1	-	TGTGCTAGTGGCCCGGGACTCGACTACAATGAGCAGTTCTTC	CASGPGLDYNEQFF
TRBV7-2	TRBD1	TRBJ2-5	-	TGTGCCAGCAGCCCAGGGGGACAAGAGACCCAGTACTTC	CASSPGGQETQYF
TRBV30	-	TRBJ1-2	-	TGTGCCTGGAGTGTATCCCAGGGTGGTGGCTACACCTTC	CAWSVSQGGGYTF
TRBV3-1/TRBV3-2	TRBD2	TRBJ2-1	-	TGTGCCAGCAGCCAAGGTACTAGCGGGAGGGCTGTGGGTGAGCAGTTCTTC	CASSQGTSGRAVGEQFF
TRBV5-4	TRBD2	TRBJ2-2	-	TGTGCCAGCAGAATTAGCGGGTCTAACACCGGGGAGCTGTTTTTT	CASRISGSNTGELFF
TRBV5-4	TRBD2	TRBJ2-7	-	TGTGCCAGCAGCTTGGTTAGCGGGAGCGACGAGCAGTACTTC	CASSLVSGSDEQYF
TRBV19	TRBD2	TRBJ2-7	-	TGTGCCAGTAGTATTCCCTACGGACTAGCGGGAGACTCCTACGAGCAGTACTTC	CASSIPYGLAGDSYEQYF
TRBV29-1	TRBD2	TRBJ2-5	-	TGCAGCGTTCACCTTGGACTAGCGCGACAAGAGACCCAGTACTTC	CSVHLGLARQETQYF
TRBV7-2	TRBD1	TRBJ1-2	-	TGTGCCAGCAGCTTAAACAGGGGACGTGGCGGCTACACCTTC	CASSLNRGRGGYTF
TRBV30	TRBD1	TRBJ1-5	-	TGTGCCTGGAGTGAGAACAGGGGGAAACAGCCCCAGCATTTT	CAWSENRGKQPQHF